This record looks at one TCR beta chain sequence and its context. This entry comes from a study of neoadjuvant anti-PD-1 for oral cavity cancer. Time point denoted: after neoadjuvant nivolumab, at surgical resection. Blood cells were analyzed directly, without culture or expansion. Only in-frame clones appear in the TCRdb table, and some are missing; sequencing was by immunoSEQ multiplex PCR. This table has about 68,000 clones, roughly 85% appearing once. The length of the CDR3 is 18 residues. V was pared by 5 bases and J by 1 base, with 20 bases between. Germline V lookup: CDR1 MNHEY, CDR2 SMNVEV (reference sequence).

V gene TRBV27 combines with J gene TRBJ1-4; maybe TRBD1 (5 bases). The sequences come from PBMCs, collected after nivolumab (anti-PD-1) treatment. This receptor was taken from a person aged 35-79 years with oral cavity squamous cell carcinoma. CDR3 amino acids: CASSPRGPGGGTNEKLFF. CDR3 nucleotide sequence: TGTGCCAGCAGTCCCCGTGGTCCGGGGGGGGGAACTAATGAAAAACTGTTTTTT.